The rows below give T cell receptor beta chains drawn from one sample of a study of CD8 T cells in ankylosing spondylitis. MiXCR was run by TCRdb on the 5' RACE reads, yielding one entry per CDR3 protein. The table shows approximately 440,000 distinct CDR3 sequences, with 15% to 20% occurring only once. What was sequenced was blood, either unsorted or a sorted T cell fraction (not recorded which). The receptor set was obtained from a male donor with ankylosing spondylitis. Both conserved end residues are part of each CDR3. The order of the fields is clone size, V gene, J gene, D gene, CDR3 protein, CDR3 DNA. The D gene is left open where the match is weak. The size field is filled for only some rows; it gives once, few, many or a size class.

clone size: -
V gene: TRBV10-3
J gene: TRBJ1-5
D gene: TRBD1
CDR3 protein: CAISEGQDSNQPQHF
CDR3 DNA: TGTGCCATCAGTGAGGGACAGGACAGCAATCAGCCCCAGCATTTT

clone size: -
V gene: TRBV7-3
J gene: TRBJ2-2
D gene: -
CDR3 protein: CASSLMGGANTGELFF
CDR3 DNA: TGTGCCAGCAGCTTAATGGGCGGGGCGAACACCGGGGAGCTGTTTTTT

clone size: few
V gene: TRBV5-1
J gene: TRBJ2-1
D gene: -
CDR3 protein: CASSLASALFNEQFF
CDR3 DNA: TGCGCCAGCAGCTTGGCCAGCGCGCTCTTCAATGAGCAGTTCTTC

clone size: -
V gene: TRBV15
J gene: TRBJ2-2
D gene: -
CDR3 protein: CATSRVSVNTGELFF
CDR3 DNA: TGTGCCACCAGCAGAGTGAGCGTTAACACCGGGGAGCTGTTTTTT

clone size: -
V gene: TRBV27
J gene: TRBJ2-7
D gene: -
CDR3 protein: CASSPTLTGYYEQYF
CDR3 DNA: TGTGCCAGCAGTCCAACCCTGACAGGTTATTACGAGCAGTACTTC

clone size: few
V gene: TRBV7-9
J gene: TRBJ2-5
D gene: -
CDR3 protein: CASSFSVVETQYF
CDR3 DNA: TGTGCCAGCAGCTTTAGCGTGGTAGAGACCCAGTACTTC

clone size: -
V gene: TRBV4-3
J gene: TRBJ2-1
D gene: TRBD2
CDR3 protein: CASSQAEVAGQFF
CDR3 DNA: TGCGCCAGCAGCCAAGCGGAGGTAGCGGGGCAGTTCTTC

clone size: -
V gene: TRBV2
J gene: TRBJ2-1
D gene: -
CDR3 protein: CASSKEDNEQFF
CDR3 DNA: TGTGCCAGCAGTAAAGAGGACAATGAGCAGTTCTTC

clone size: few
V gene: TRBV5-6
J gene: TRBJ2-2
D gene: TRBD1
CDR3 protein: CASRTQGSGTGELFF
CDR3 DNA: TGTGCCAGCAGGACACAGGGGTCGGGCACCGGGGAGCTGTTTTTT

clone size: few
V gene: TRBV20-1
J gene: TRBJ1-2
D gene: -
CDR3 protein: CSARLQGDYGYTF
CDR3 DNA: TGCAGTGCTAGATTGCAGGGAGACTATGGCTACACCTTC

clone size: few
V gene: TRBV7-2
J gene: TRBJ2-1
D gene: TRBD2
CDR3 protein: CASSLPGGAHNEQFF
CDR3 DNA: TGTGCCAGCAGCTTACCCGGGGGGGCCCACAATGAGCAGTTCTTC

clone size: many
V gene: TRBV29-1
J gene: TRBJ2-7
D gene: TRBD2
CDR3 protein: CSVVGTSFHEQYF
CDR3 DNA: TGCAGCGTTGTTGGGACTAGCTTCCACGAGCAGTACTTC

clone size: many
V gene: TRBV5-1
J gene: TRBJ2-1
D gene: TRBD2
CDR3 protein: CASSLTSGATYNEQFF
CDR3 DNA: TGCGCCAGCAGCTTGACTAGCGGAGCAACCTACAATGAGCAGTTCTTC

clone size: few
V gene: TRBV5-5
J gene: TRBJ2-2
D gene: -
CDR3 protein: CASNSFPTGTNTGELFF
CDR3 DNA: TGTGCCAGCAACTCATTTCCAACAGGGACGAACACCGGGGAGCTGTTTTTT

clone size: few
V gene: TRBV6-1
J gene: TRBJ1-1
D gene: TRBD1
CDR3 protein: CASSRDRGLESFF
CDR3 DNA: TGTGCCAGCAGCCGCGACAGGGGATTAGAATCTTTCTTT

clone size: many
V gene: TRBV7-2
J gene: TRBJ2-7
D gene: TRBD2
CDR3 protein: CASSLRGTSFSYEQYF
CDR3 DNA: TGTGCCAGCAGCTTAAGGGGGACTAGCTTCTCCTACGAGCAGTACTTC

clone size: few
V gene: TRBV6-1
J gene: TRBJ2-5
D gene: TRBD2
CDR3 protein: CASSEGSGGRETQYF
CDR3 DNA: TGTGCCAGCAGTGAGGGTAGCGGGGGGCGGGAGACCCAGTACTTC

clone size: few
V gene: TRBV3-1
J gene: TRBJ1-2
D gene: -
CDR3 protein: CASSRTPGGGAKGYTF
CDR3 DNA: TGTGCCAGCAGCCGAACCCCTGGAGGAGGGGCGAAGGGCTACACCTTC

clone size: -
V gene: TRBV5-1
J gene: TRBJ2-7
D gene: TRBD1
CDR3 protein: CASSLGQFNERYF
CDR3 DNA: TGCGCCAGCAGCCTGGGACAGTTTAACGAGCGGTACTTC

clone size: few
V gene: TRBV7-2
J gene: TRBJ2-4
D gene: -
CDR3 protein: CASSQALDIAKNIQYF
CDR3 DNA: TGTGCCAGCAGCCAGGCGCTGGATATAGCCAAAAACATTCAGTACTTC

clone size: few
V gene: TRBV20-1
J gene: TRBJ1-1
D gene: -
CDR3 protein: CSARVSREEAEAFF
CDR3 DNA: TGCAGTGCTAGAGTGTCAAGGGAGGAGGCTGAAGCTTTCTTT

clone size: many
V gene: TRBV29-1
J gene: TRBJ1-1
D gene: TRBD1
CDR3 protein: CSVNRGRGTEAFF
CDR3 DNA: TGCAGCGTTAACAGGGGCCGTGGCACTGAAGCTTTCTTT

clone size: -
V gene: TRBV24-1
J gene: TRBJ2-1
D gene: TRBD1
CDR3 protein: CATSRGPTEQQFF
CDR3 DNA: TGTGCCACCAGTAGGGGGCCGACTGAGCAGCAGTTCTTC

clone size: -
V gene: TRBV6-2/TRBV6-3
J gene: TRBJ2-7
D gene: TRBD1
CDR3 protein: CASSTPGQGGTDYEQYF
CDR3 DNA: TGTGCCAGCAGTACCCCGGGACAGGGCGGGACTGACTACGAGCAGTACTTC